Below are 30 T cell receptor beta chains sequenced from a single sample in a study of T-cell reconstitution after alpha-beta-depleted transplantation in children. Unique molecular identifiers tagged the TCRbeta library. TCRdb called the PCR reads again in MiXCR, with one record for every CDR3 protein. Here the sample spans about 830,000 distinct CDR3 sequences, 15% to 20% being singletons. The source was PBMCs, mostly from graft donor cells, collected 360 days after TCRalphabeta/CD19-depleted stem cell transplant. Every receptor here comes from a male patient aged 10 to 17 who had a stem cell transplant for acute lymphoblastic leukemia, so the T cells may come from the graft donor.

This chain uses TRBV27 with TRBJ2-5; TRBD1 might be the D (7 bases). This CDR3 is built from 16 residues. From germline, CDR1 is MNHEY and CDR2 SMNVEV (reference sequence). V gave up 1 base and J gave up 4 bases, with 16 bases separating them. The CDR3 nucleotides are TGTGCCAGCAGTTTATGGGCAGGGGGGTTGGTAGAGACCCAGTACTTC. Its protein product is CASSLWAGGLVETQYF.

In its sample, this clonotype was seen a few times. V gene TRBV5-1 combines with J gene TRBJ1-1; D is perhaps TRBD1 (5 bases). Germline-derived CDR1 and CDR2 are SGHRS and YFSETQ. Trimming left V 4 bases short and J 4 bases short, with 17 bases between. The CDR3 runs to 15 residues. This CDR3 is CASSPWEGLSTEAFF. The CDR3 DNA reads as TGCGCCAGCAGCCCCTGGGAGGGGCTCTCCACTGAAGCTTTCTTT.

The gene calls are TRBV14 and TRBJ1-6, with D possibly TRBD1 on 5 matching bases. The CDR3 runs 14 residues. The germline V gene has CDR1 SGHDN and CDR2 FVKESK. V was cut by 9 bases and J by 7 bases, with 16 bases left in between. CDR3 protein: CASGLRDGNSPLHF. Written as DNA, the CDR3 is TGTGCCAGTGGCCTGCGGGACGGGAATTCACCCCTCCACTTT. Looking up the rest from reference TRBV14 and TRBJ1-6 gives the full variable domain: EAGVTQFPSHSVIEKGQTVTLRCDPISGHDNLYWYRRVMGKEIKFLLHFVKESKQDESGMPNNRFLAERTGGTYSTLKVQPAELEDSGVYFCASGLRDGNSPLHFGNGTRLTVT.

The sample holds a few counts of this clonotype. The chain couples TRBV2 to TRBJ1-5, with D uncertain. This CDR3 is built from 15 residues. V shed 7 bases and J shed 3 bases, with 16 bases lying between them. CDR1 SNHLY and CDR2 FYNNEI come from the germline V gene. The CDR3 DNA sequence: TGTGCCAGCACAGCCGGAAGAGGGAACAATCAGCCCCAGCATTTT. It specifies CASTAGRGNNQPQHF.

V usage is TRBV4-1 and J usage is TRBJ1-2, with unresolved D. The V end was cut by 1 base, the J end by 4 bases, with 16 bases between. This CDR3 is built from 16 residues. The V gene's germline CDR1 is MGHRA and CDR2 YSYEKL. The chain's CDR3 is CASSQVGSGFPYGYTF. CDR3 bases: TGCGCCAGCAGCCAAGTCGGGTCTGGGTTTCCCTATGGCTACACCTTC.

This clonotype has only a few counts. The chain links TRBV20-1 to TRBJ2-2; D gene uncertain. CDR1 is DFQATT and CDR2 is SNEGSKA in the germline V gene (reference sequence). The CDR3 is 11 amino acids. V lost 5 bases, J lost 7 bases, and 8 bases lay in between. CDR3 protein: CSAPLDGELFF. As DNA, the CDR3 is TGCAGTGCTCCCCTCGACGGGGAGCTGTTTTTT.

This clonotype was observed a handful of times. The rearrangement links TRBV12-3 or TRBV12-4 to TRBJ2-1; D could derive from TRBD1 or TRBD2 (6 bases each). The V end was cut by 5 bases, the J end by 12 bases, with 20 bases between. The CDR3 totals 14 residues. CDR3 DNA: TGTGCCAGCAGTGAGGGGGGAGCTGGGAGCGTGCAGTTCTTC. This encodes CASSEGGAGSVQFF.

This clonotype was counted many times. CDR3 in amino acids: CASSSTGEAEAFF. In nucleotides, the CDR3 is TGTGCCAGCAGCTCCACAGGGGAAGCTGAAGCTTTCTTT. This rearrangement joins TRBV5-6 to TRBJ1-1; 7 positions match TRBD1. CDR3 length equals 13 residues. Looked up from germline, CDR1 is SGHDT and CDR2 is YYEEEE. With V trimmed by 3 bases and J by 6 bases, 5 bases remained unmatched.

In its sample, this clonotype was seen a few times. The CDR3 sequence: CASSQDPRGRVSSYEQYF. CDR3 DNA sequence: TGTGCCAGCAGCCAAGACCCTCGTGGTCGGGTCAGCTCCTACGAGCAGTACTTC. The rearrangement links TRBV3-1 to TRBJ2-7; no reliable D call. Germline V gene data show CDR1 as LGHDT and CDR2 as YNNKEL (reference sequence). This CDR3 has 18 residues. Trimming shortened V by 0 bases and J by 0 bases, and 18 bases separated the two germline ends.

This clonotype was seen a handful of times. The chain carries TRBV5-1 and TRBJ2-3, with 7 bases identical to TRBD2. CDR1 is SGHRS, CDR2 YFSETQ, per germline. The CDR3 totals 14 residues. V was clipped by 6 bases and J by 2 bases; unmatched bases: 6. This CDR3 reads CASTASGVTDTQYF. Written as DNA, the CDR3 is TGCGCCAGCACGGCGAGCGGGGTCACAGATACGCAGTATTTT.

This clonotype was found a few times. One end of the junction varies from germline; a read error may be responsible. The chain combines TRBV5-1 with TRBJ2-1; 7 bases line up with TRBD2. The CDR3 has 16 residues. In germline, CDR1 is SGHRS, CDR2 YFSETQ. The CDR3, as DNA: TGCGTCAGCAGATGGCGGGCGGGAGTCTTTTACAATGAGCAGTTCTTC. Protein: CVSRWRAGVFYNEQFF.

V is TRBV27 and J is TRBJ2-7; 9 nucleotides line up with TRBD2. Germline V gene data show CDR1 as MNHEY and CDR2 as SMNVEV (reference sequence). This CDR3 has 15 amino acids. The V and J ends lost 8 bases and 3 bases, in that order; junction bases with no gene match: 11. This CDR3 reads CASQIAGVGHYEQYF. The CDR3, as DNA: TGTGCCAGCCAGATAGCGGGAGTTGGCCACTACGAGCAGTACTTC.

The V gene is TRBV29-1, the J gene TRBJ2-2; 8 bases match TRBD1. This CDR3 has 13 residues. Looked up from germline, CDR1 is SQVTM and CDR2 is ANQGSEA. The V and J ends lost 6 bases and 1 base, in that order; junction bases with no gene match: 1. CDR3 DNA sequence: TGCAGCGTGGGACAGGAGAACACCGGGGAGCTGTTTTTT. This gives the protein CSVGQENTGELFF.

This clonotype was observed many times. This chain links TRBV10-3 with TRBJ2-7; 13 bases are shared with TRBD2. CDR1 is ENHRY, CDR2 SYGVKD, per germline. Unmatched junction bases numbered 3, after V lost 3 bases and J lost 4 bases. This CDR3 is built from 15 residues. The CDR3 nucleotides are TGTGCCATCAGTGAACCGGGACTAGCGGGATACGAGCAGTACTTC. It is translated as CAISEPGLAGYEQYF.

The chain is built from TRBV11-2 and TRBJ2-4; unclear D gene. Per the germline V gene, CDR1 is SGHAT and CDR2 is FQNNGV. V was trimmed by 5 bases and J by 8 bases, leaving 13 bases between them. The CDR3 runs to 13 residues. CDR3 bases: TGTGCCAGCAGCCGAGGCTCGACGTACATTCAGTACTTC. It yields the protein CASSRGSTYIQYF.

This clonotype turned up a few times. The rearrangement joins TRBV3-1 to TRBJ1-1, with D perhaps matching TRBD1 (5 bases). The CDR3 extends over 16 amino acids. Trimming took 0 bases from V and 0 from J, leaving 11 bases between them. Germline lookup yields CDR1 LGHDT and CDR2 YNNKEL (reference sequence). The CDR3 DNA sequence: TGTGCCAGCAGCCAAGATCTGAACAGGTTGAACACTGAAGCTTTCTTT. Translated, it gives CASSQDLNRLNTEAFF.

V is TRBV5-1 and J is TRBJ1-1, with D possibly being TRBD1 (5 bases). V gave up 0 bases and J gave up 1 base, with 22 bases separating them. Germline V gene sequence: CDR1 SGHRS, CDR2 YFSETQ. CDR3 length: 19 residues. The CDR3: CASSLALTGGRSRNTEAFF. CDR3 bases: TGCGCCAGCAGCTTGGCCCTTACAGGTGGACGGTCCCGGAACACTGAAGCTTTCTTT.

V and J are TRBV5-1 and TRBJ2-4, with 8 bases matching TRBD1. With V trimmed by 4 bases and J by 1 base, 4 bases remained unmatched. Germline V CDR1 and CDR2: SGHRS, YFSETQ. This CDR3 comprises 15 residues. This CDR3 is CASSDRQGAKNIQYF. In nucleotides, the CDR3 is TGCGCCAGCAGCGACCGACAGGGGGCCAAAAACATTCAGTACTTC.

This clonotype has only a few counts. The CDR3 protein is CASSSLAGADEQYF. CDR3 DNA: TGTGCCAGCAGTTCCTTAGCGGGAGCCGACGAGCAGTACTTC. The chain carries TRBV12-3 or TRBV12-4 and TRBJ2-7; 9 positions match TRBD2. This CDR3 has 14 amino acids. V lost 4 bases to trimming and J lost 5 bases; unmatched junction nucleotides: 6.

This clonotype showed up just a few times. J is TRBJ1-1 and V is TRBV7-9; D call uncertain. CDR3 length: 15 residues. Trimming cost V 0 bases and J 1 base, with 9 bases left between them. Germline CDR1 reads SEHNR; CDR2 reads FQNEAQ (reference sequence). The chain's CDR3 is CASSLAGSPNTEAFF. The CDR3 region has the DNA TGTGCCAGCAGCTTAGCGGGGTCACCGAACACTGAAGCTTTCTTT.

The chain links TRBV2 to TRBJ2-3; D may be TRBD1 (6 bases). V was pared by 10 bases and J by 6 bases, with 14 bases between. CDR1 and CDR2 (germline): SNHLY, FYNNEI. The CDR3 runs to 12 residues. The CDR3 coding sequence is TGTGCCACGACCCCAGGGGCCGATACGCAGTATTTT. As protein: CATTPGADTQYF.

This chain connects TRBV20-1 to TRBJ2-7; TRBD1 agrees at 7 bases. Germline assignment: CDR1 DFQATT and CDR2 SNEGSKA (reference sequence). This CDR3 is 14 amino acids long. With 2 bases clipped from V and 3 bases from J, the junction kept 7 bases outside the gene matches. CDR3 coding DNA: TGCAGTGCTAGACGACAGGGAACGATCTACGAGCAGTACTTC. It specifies CSARRQGTIYEQYF.

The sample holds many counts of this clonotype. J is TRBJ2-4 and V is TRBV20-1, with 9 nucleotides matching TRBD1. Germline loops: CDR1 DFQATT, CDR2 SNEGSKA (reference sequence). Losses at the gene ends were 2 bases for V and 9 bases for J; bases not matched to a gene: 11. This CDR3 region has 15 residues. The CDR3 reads CSARRDRANGRIQYF. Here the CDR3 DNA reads TGCAGTGCTAGAAGGGACAGGGCTAACGGCCGCATTCAGTACTTC.

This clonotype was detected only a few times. The CDR3 bases are TGCGCCAGCACTACGGGGACAGGACGGACCGGGGAGCTGTTTTTT. Its translation is CASTTGTGRTGELFF. The rearrangement joins TRBV5-1 to TRBJ2-2; 8 bases fit TRBD1. Germline lookup yields CDR1 SGHRS and CDR2 YFSETQ. This CDR3 comprises 15 residues. V lost 6 bases and J lost 5; bases outside the gene matches: 9.

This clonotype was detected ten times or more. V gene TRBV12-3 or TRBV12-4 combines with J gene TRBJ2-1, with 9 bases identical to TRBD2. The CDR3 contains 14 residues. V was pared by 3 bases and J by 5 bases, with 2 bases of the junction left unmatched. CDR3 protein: CASSFPSGNNEQFF. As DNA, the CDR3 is TGTGCCAGCAGTTTCCCTAGCGGGAACAATGAGCAGTTCTTC.

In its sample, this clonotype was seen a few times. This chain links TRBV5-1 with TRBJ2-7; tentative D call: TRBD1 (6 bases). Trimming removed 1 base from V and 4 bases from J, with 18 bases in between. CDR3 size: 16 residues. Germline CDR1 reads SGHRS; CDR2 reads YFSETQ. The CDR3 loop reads CASSLPRLGQLYEQYF. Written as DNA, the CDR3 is TGCGCCAGCAGCTTGCCCCGCCTTGGACAGCTTTACGAGCAGTACTTC.

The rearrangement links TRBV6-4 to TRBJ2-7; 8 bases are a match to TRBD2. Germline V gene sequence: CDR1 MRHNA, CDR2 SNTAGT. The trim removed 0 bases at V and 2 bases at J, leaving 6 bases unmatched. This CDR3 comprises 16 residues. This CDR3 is CASSDSGREAAYEQYF. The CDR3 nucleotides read TGTGCCAGCAGTGACTCAGGGCGGGAGGCCGCCTACGAGCAGTACTTC.

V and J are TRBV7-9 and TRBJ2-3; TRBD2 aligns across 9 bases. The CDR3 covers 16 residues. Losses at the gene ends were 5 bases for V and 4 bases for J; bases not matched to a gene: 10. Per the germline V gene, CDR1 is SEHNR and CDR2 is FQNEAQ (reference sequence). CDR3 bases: TGTGCCAGCAGCCCCCGTAGTAGCGGGAGACCAGATACGCAGTATTTT. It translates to CASSPRSSGRPDTQYF. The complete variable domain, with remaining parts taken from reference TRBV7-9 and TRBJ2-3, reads DTGVSQNPRHKITKRGQNVTFRCDPISEHNRLYWYRQTLGQGPEFLTYFQNEAQLEKSRLLSDRFSAERPKGSFSTLEIQRTEQGDSAMYLCASSPRSSGRPDTQYFGPGTRLTVL.

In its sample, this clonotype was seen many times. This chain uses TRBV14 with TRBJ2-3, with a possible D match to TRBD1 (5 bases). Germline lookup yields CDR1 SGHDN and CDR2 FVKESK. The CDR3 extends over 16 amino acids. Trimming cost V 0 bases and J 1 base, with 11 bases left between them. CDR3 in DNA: TGTGCCAGCAGCCAAGATGCAGGGCTGGGCACAGATACGCAGTATTTT. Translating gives CASSQDAGLGTDTQYF.

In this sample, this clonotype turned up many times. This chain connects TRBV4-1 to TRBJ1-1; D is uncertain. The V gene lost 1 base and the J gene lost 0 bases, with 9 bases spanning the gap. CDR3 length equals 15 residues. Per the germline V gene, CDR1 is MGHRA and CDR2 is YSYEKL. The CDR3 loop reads CASSQVYGVNTEAFF. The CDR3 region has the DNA TGCGCCAGCAGCCAAGTATACGGAGTGAACACTGAAGCTTTCTTT.